The subject of this entry is one T cell receptor beta chain. No antigen is known for it. The sample comes from a study of response to subunit inactivated influenza vaccine. Whole-study findings and limits: Each seasonal influenza vaccination, the authors suggested, recruits few new T cells.

The CDR3 contains 13 residues. Trimming shortened V by 0 bases and J by 3 bases, and 6 bases separated the two germline ends. The germline CDR1 and CDR2 sequences are DFQATT and SNEGSKA (reference sequence). TCRdb independently ran MiXCR on the RT-PCR reads; one entry per CDR3 protein. The sample carries around 530,000 distinct CDR3 sequences, 10% to 15% recorded once. The chain uses TRBV20-1 and TRBJ2-1; D is undetermined. This receptor was identified in a man between 50 and 59 years old who received an inactivated influenza vaccine. The source material was PBMCs from blood, sampled on the day of vaccination. This CDR3 reads CSARDRLYNEQFF. The CDR3 DNA reads as TGCAGTGCTAGAGATCGACTCTACAATGAGCAGTTCTTC.